The rows below give T cell receptor beta chains drawn from one sample of a study of T cells in narcolepsy. Data came from immunoSEQ multiplex PCR; TCRdb stores just in-frame clones and leaves some out. This table holds around 30,000 clones, about four fifths found once. Sequences were obtained from memory (CD45RA-) CD4+ T cells from blood. The receptors were sampled from a human donor in good health. The CDR3 runs from the conserved cysteine through the conserved F or W. The order of the fields is J gene, V gene, D gene, clone size, CDR3 protein, CDR3 DNA. The D gene is left open where the match is weak. A row's size may be missing; if present it is once, few, many or a size class.

>TRBJ2-3|TRBV28|TRBD2|-
CASTSAGANTDTQYF
TGTGCCAGCACTTCAGCGGGGGCCAACACAGATACGCAGTATTTT
>TRBJ1-2|TRBV28|-|-
CASTTAYGYTF
TGTGCCAGCACCACAGCCTATGGCTACACCTTC
>TRBJ2-7|TRBV7-8|-|-
CASSTPYEQYF
TGTGCCAGCAGTACTCCCTACGAGCAGTACTTC
>TRBJ2-5|TRBV20-1|-|-
CSAPAYETQYF
TGCAGTGCTCCGGCATACGAGACCCAGTACTTC
>TRBJ1-2|TRBV6-1|-|-
CASTPYRDKGYTF
TGTGCCAGCACCCCGTACAGGGATAAAGGCTACACCTTC
>TRBJ2-3|TRBV13|-|-
CASSYDFRRGITDTQYF
TGTGCCAGCAGCTATGATTTCCGTCGGGGAATCACAGATACGCAGTATTTT
>TRBJ2-5|TRBV2|-|-
CASSEDRGGETQYF
TGTGCCAGCAGTGAAGACAGGGGAGGCGAGACCCAGTACTTC
>TRBJ2-7|TRBV7-6|-|-
CASSPIKTWGYEQYF
TGTGCCAGCAGCCCGATCAAAACCTGGGGCTACGAGCAGTACTTC
>TRBJ2-3|TRBV18|-|-
CASSALGRMAGDTQYF
TGTGCCAGCTCAGCATTGGGAAGGATGGCCGGTGATACGCAGTATTTT
>TRBJ2-3|TRBV19|-|once
CASKLGESDTQYF
TGTGCCAGTAAGCTAGGAGAGTCAGATACGCAGTATTTT
>TRBJ2-7|TRBV5-1|-|once
CASSELTTDPYEQYF
TGCGCCAGCTCCGAACTTACGACGGATCCTTACGAGCAGTACTTC
>TRBJ2-1|TRBV5-1|TRBD2|-
CASSSGGGTYNEQFF
TGCGCCAGCAGCTCGGGAGGGGGTACCTACAATGAGCAGTTCTTC
>TRBJ2-7|TRBV29-1|-|-
CSVGGGRGLEQYF
TGCAGCGTCGGAGGGGGCAGGGGGTTAGAGCAGTACTTC
>TRBJ1-5|TRBV6-1|TRBD1|-
CASGQGVDQPQHF
TGTGCCAGCGGGCAGGGGGTCGATCAGCCCCAGCATTTT
>TRBJ1-4|TRBV27|-|-
CASSRGGTNEKLFF
TGTGCCAGCAGCCGCGGGGGAACTAATGAAAAACTGTTTTTT
>TRBJ2-1|TRBV2|TRBD1|-
CASKGAGRYNEQFF
TGTGCCAGCAAGGGGGCAGGGAGATACAATGAGCAGTTCTTC
>TRBJ2-7|TRBV5-6|-|-
CASSLFAQLGARYEQYF
TGTGCCAGCAGCTTGTTCGCGCAGTTAGGGGCGCGTTACGAGCAGTACTTC
>TRBJ2-4|TRBV5-1|-|-
CASSLAGMSIQYF
TGCGCCAGCAGCTTGGCCGGTATGAGCATTCAGTACTTC
>TRBJ2-1|TRBV6-5|-|-
CASSEIGHGEQFF
TGTGCCAGCAGTGAAATCGGACACGGTGAGCAGTTCTTC
>TRBJ2-2|TRBV10-1|-|-
CASSEGLGRRPTGELFF
TGCGCCAGCAGTGAAGGGTTGGGGCGGAGACCAACCGGGGAGCTGTTTTTT
>TRBJ1-1|TRBV6-9|-|-
CALLVNTEAFF
TGTGCCCTGCTCGTGAACACTGAAGCTTTCTTT
>TRBJ2-7|TRBV6-6|TRBD1|-
CASSYSGQGTPYEQYF
TGTGCCAGCAGTTACTCGGGACAGGGTACCCCCTACGAGCAGTACTTC
>TRBJ1-1|TRBV21-1|-|-
CASSRQEDTEAFF
TGTGCCAGCAGCAGACAGGAGGACACTGAAGCTTTCTTT
>TRBJ2-7|TRBV2|-|-
CASSEGSLSYEQYF
TGTGCCAGCAGTGAGGGCAGCCTGTCCTACGAGCAGTACTTC
>TRBJ2-2|TRBV25-1|-|once
CASSDHRTGILAGELFF
TGTGCCAGCAGTGATCACAGGACGGGCATATTGGCCGGGGAGCTGTTTTTT
>TRBJ2-3|TRBV5-1|TRBD1|once
CASSSGQGADTQYF
TGCGCCAGCAGCAGTGGACAGGGTGCAGATACGCAGTATTTT
>TRBJ1-2|TRBV6-5|TRBD1|-
CASRDGTDSGYTF
TGTGCCAGCAGGGACGGGACAGACTCTGGCTACACCTTC
>TRBJ1-5|TRBV15|-|once
CATSKHGNNQPQHF
TGTGCCACCAGCAAACACGGGAACAATCAGCCCCAGCATTTT
>TRBJ1-2|TRBV2|-|-
CASSEEWAGYGYTF
TGTGCCAGCAGTGAAGAGTGGGCGGGCTATGGCTACACCTTC
>TRBJ2-3|TRBV5-6|TRBD2|-
CASSSRLAGVTYTDTQYF
TGTGCCAGCAGCTCCCGACTAGCGGGAGTGACATACACAGATACGCAGTATTTT
>TRBJ1-6|TRBV29-1|TRBD1|once
CSVRTGTRNSPLHF
TGCAGCGTTCGGACAGGGACGAGGAATTCACCCCTCCACTTT
>TRBJ1-1|TRBV19|-|-
CASSSGSGRITEAFF
TGTGCCAGTAGTAGCGGGTCGGGGAGGATCACTGAAGCTTTCTTT
>TRBJ2-1|TRBV6-5|-|-
CASSYSRLQTRMEQFF
TGTGCCAGCAGTTACTCGCGGCTTCAGACTCGAATGGAGCAGTTCTTC
>TRBJ1-6|TRBV5-1|-|once
CASSLGVNSPLHF
TGCGCCAGCAGCTTGGGGGTGAATTCACCCCTCCACTTT
>TRBJ2-5|TRBV28|-|-
CASSSTLGGTWKTQYF
TGTGCCAGCAGTTCTACTCTTGGCGGGACATGGAAGACCCAGTACTTC
>TRBJ2-1|TRBV29-1|-|-
CSVWGSNEQFF
TGCAGCGTTTGGGGCTCGAATGAGCAGTTCTTC
>TRBJ2-1|TRBV7-3|TRBD2|-
CASRLTSGNLHEQFF
TGTGCCAGCAGATTGACTAGCGGGAACCTACATGAGCAGTTCTTC
>TRBJ2-2|TRBV5-6|TRBD1|-
CASSLGQGRDTGELFF
TGTGCCAGCAGTCTTGGACAGGGGAGGGACACCGGGGAGCTGTTTTTT
>TRBJ2-2|TRBV4-2|-|-
CASSQEIHGGELFF
TGTGCCAGCAGCCAAGAAATACACGGCGGGGAGCTGTTTTTT
>TRBJ2-3|TRBV7-2|TRBD2|-
CASSPALAGGTDTQYF
TGTGCCAGCAGCCCAGCCTTAGCGGGGGGCACAGATACGCAGTATTTT
>TRBJ2-5|TRBV19|-|few
CASSHRGAQYF
TGTGCCAGTAGTCATAGAGGGGCCCAGTACTTC
>TRBJ2-5|TRBV7-9|TRBD1|-
CASSLDRGIGKTQYF
TGTGCCAGCAGCTTAGACAGGGGGATCGGAAAGACCCAGTACTTC
>TRBJ1-6|TRBV4-2|-|-
CASSQAMDSPLHF
TGTGCCAGCAGCCAAGCGATGGATTCACCCCTCCACTTT
>TRBJ2-5|TRBV7-7|-|-
CASSSEGWGTQYF
TGTGCTAGCAGCTCAGAGGGCTGGGGGACCCAGTACTTC
>TRBJ1-2|TRBV11-2|-|once
CASSSFSGRGGYTF
TGTGCCAGCAGTTCCTTTTCCGGGAGAGGGGGCTACACCTTC
>TRBJ1-2|TRBV6-4|TRBD1|few
CASSEGTGGFYGYTF
TGTGCCAGCAGTGAAGGGACAGGGGGCTTCTATGGCTACACCTTC
>TRBJ2-1|TRBV5-1|-|-
CASSLGAASYNEQFF
TGCGCCAGCAGCTTGGGGGCGGCGTCCTACAATGAGCAGTTCTTC
>TRBJ2-7|TRBV28|-|few
CASSSPGRAPYEQYF
TGTGCCAGCAGTTCCCCGGGCAGGGCCCCCTACGAGCAGTACTTC
>TRBJ2-1|TRBV6-5|TRBD2|-
CASSYTLTSGRAGAFF
TGTGCCAGCAGTTACACTCTAACTAGCGGGAGGGCCGGGGCGTTCTTC
>TRBJ2-1|TRBV28|TRBD1|-
CASSFMNPTDRRHNEQFF
TGTGCCAGCAGTTTTATGAACCCTACGGACAGGAGGCACAATGAGCAGTTCTTC
>TRBJ2-6|TRBV28|-|-
CASSLGRDLSSGANVLTF
TGTGCCAGCAGTTTGGGCCGGGACCTAAGCTCTGGGGCCAACGTCCTGACTTTC
>TRBJ2-5|TRBV18|-|-
CASSPPDRTQYF
TGTGCCAGCTCACCACCGGACAGGACCCAGTACTTC
>TRBJ2-1|TRBV7-3|-|once
CASSLTKNNEQFF
TGTGCCAGCAGCTTAACGAAAAACAATGAGCAGTTCTTC
>TRBJ1-3|TRBV18|-|once
CASSMDGGNTIYF
TGTGCCAGCTCAATGGACGGGGGAAACACCATATATTTT